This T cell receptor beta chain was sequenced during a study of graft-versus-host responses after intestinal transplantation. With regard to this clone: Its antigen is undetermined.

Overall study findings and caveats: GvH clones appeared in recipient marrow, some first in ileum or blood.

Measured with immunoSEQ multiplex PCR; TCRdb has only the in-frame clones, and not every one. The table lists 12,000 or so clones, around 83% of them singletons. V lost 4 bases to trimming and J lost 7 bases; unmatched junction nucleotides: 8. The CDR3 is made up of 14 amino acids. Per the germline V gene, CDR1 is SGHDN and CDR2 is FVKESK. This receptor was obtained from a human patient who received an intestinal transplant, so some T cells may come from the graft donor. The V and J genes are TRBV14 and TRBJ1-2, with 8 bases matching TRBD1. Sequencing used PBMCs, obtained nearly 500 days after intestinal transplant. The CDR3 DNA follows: TGTGCCAGCAGCCCCCGGACAGGGCTGGGTGGCTACACCTTC. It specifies CASSPRTGLGGYTF.